This passage covers 4 T cell receptor beta chains from one sample sequenced in a study of blood T cell repertoires in COVID-19. Some clones are missing from TCRdb's copy, which holds only in-frame ones; the method was immunoSEQ multiplex PCR. The sample consists of 110,000 to 150,000 clones, approximately 86% of them appearing once. Source material: peripheral blood. The receptors here all came from a woman aged 60-70 years with acute or convalescent COVID-19.

The chain joins TRBV4-1 to TRBJ2-3, with 9 bases lining up with TRBD2. The CDR3 has 18 residues. V lost 1 base to trimming and J lost 6 bases; unmatched junction nucleotides: 14. CDR1 and CDR2 from the germline V gene are MGHRA and YSYEKL. CDR3 protein: CASSQVGSGGTFSDTQYF. The CDR3 DNA reads as TGCGCCAGCAGCCAAGTAGGTAGCGGGGGCACGTTTTCTGATACGCAGTATTTT.

This rearrangement joins TRBV28 to TRBJ1-1; D may be TRBD1 (6 bases). The CDR3 length is 12 residues. In germline, CDR1 is MDHEN, CDR2 SYDVKM. V lost 4 bases and J 11 bases, leaving 14 bases between the germline ends. CDR3 nucleotides: TGTGCCAGCAGTTCAGGGGACCGGTGGGCTTTCTTT. This gives the protein CASSSGDRWAFF.

The chain joins TRBV7-2 to TRBJ1-1, with D maybe TRBD1 (6 bases). Germline values: CDR1 SGHTA, CDR2 FQGNSA. V lost 1 base, J lost 5 bases, and 11 bases lay in between. This CDR3 region has 14 residues. The CDR3 here is CASSLDRAATEAFF. CDR3 coding DNA: TGTGCCAGCAGCTTAGACAGGGCCGCGACTGAAGCTTTCTTT.

The chain combines TRBV4-3 with TRBJ2-3; 10 bases agree with TRBD2. V lost 2 bases to trimming and J lost 2 bases; unmatched junction nucleotides: 16. Germline CDR1 is LGHNA and CDR2 is YSLEER. The CDR3 sequence is 20 residues long. CDR3 protein: CASSQRGLAGARILTDTQYF. DNA for the CDR3: TGCGCCAGCAGCCAAAGAGGGCTAGCGGGGGCACGCATACTCACAGATACGCAGTATTTT.